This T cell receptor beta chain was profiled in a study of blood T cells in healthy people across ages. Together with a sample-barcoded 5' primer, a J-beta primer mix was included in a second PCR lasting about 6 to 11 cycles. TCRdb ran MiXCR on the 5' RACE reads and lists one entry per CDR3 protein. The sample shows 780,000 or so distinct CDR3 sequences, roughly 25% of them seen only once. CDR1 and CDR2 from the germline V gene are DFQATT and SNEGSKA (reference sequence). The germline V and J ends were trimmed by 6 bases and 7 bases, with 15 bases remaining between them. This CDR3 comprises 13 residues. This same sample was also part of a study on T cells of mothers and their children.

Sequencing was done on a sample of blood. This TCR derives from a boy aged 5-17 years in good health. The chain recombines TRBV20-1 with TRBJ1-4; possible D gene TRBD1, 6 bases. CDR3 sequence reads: CSAGGGASEKLFF. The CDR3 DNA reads TGCAGTGCCGGCGGGGGGGCAAGTGAAAAACTGTTTTTT.